This T cell receptor beta chain was sequenced for a study of memory CD4+ T cells and cytomegalovirus serostatus. Study results and limitations: Of approximately 150 reported CMV TCRbeta sequences, under 70 were found in memory CD4+ repertoires. The CMV-associated TCR signature appears largely within the CD4+ memory repertoire. Median bootstrapped AUC for CMV status was around 0.95 originally, around 0.91 US-trained.

With respect to this clone: Its cognate antigen is unknown.

The sort gate was single viable CD3+CD4+CD8-CD45RO+ cells for memory CD4+ T cells. Positive selection with CD4 microbeads enriched total CD4+ T cells. The protocol was immunoSEQ multiplex PCR, while the TCRdb copy is restricted to in-frame clones and leaves out a portion. The repertoire holds under 70,000 clones, with about 81% as singletons. Germline CDR1 and CDR2: LGHNA and YNFKEQ. CDR3 length equals 15 residues. Trimming cost V 4 bases and J 4 bases, with 14 bases left between them. Sequenced: memory CD4+ T cells from blood. The clonotype originates from an adult in good health and CMV-seronegative. V is TRBV4-2 and J is TRBJ1-3; a weak D match, TRBD1 (5 bases). The CDR3 reads CASSLPQAEGNTIYF. As DNA, the CDR3 is TGTGCCAGCAGCCTACCACAGGCGGAGGGAAACACCATATATTTT.